This T cell receptor (beta chain) was captured by sequencing in a study of shared clonotypes between healthy human individuals. Turning to the study itself: Sampling drew on donors who were a couple of women and three men aged 18 to 49.

Turning to this clone: The antigen remains unidentified.

Overall study results and limits: Donors were few, which limited the genetic and exposure-history diversity represented.

The V and J ends lost 5 bases and 9 bases, in that order; junction bases with no gene match: 15. Germline V CDR1 and CDR2: SGHTA, FQGNSA. This CDR3 contains 15 residues. Researchers ran the assay at a deep level. TCRdb keeps only in-frame clones here, not all; method: immunoSEQ multiplex PCR. The data hold approximately 2.5 million clones, with over 85% observed a single time. The rearrangement joins TRBV7-2 to TRBJ2-7; 8 nucleotides align to TRBD1. This sequence was found in a young man in good health. Some clones in this sample may be carry-over from other donors' samples. The sequencing sample was made of naive CD4+ T cells from PBMCs. Subset defined: CD45RA+ positively selected. The CDR3 here is CASSPRTGWDARQYF. The CDR3, as DNA: TGTGCCAGCAGCCCACGGACAGGGTGGGACGCGAGGCAGTACTTC. The whole variable domain, filled in from reference TRBV7-2 and TRBJ2-7, reads GAGVSQSPSNKVTEKGKDVELRCDPISGHTALYWYRQSLGQGLEFLIYFQGNSAPDKSGLPSDRFSAERTGGSVSTLTIQRTQQEDSAVYLCASSPRTGWDARQYFGPGTRLTVT.